This T cell receptor (beta chain) appears in the sequencing data of a study of cytotoxic CD8 clonotypes in ibrutinib-treated CLL. Study-wide points: The clonality went up when patients responded to ibrutinib and dropped back toward baseline at progression.

On this clone: What it binds is unknown. Other DNA sequences in the sample encode the same CDR3.

This CDR3 is built from 11 residues. Germline V CDR1 and CDR2: GTSNPN, SVGIG (reference sequence). V shed 0 bases and J shed 7 bases, with 6 bases lying between them. Deep sequencing aimed at 1 in 200,000 to 1 in 1 million T cells' resolution. Libraries were prepared by immunoSEQ multiplex PCR; TCRdb keeps only in-frame clonotypes and omits some of them. The table records 110,000 to 150,000 clones, about 70% of them present only once. The receptor comes from a human donor with chronic lymphocytic leukemia. This specimen consisted of PBMCs, obtained after 24 months of ibrutinib treatment. V and J are TRBV30 and TRBJ1-1, with no clear D. CDR3: CAWSVGGEAFF. For the CDR3, the DNA is TGTGCCTGGAGTGTAGGTGGTGAAGCTTTCTTT.